This T cell receptor beta chain was recorded in a study of T cell responses to AZD1222 COVID-19 vaccine. The CDR3 consists of 16 residues. CDR1 and CDR2 (germline): LNHDA, SQIVND (reference sequence). V lost 7 bases and J lost 3; bases outside the gene matches: 13. Findings of the study overall: Rises in breadth and depth of Spike-specific TCRs came after two AZD1222 doses. Donors were mostly white British, more females; clonal diversity possibly underestimated.

Sequenced by immunoSEQ multiplex PCR; TCRdb stores in-frame clones only, minus some. The data hold 100,000 to 150,000 clones, with roughly 93% observed a single time. This clone appeared a single time. Its antigen is unknown. The sequence was obtained from an adult who received the AZD1222 COVID-19 vaccine. The sample consisted of peripheral blood, taken 28 days after the second AZD1222 dose. The chain couples TRBV19 to TRBJ2-3, with 7 bases identical to TRBD2. The CDR3 reads CASIGGRASGTDTQYF. The CDR3 nucleotides are TGTGCCAGTATCGGGGGGAGGGCCTCCGGGACAGATACGCAGTATTTT.